The TCR beta chain described here comes from a study of blood T cell repertoires in COVID-19. Generated by immunoSEQ multiplex PCR, the TCRdb table keeps only in-frame clones and is missing some. This table holds 61,000 or so clones, about four fifths found once. There are 19 residues in the CDR3. Germline assignment: CDR1 SGHTA and CDR2 FQGTGA. J gave up 0 bases and V 1 base, and 8 bases lay outside the gene matches. This clonotype originated in a woman aged 80 or older with acute or convalescent COVID-19. Material for sequencing was peripheral blood. The chain carries TRBV7-3 and TRBJ2-1; 11 bases agree with TRBD2. The CDR3 loop is CASSLRTSGPRSSYNEQFF. In DNA, the CDR3 is TGTGCCAGCAGCTTAAGGACTAGCGGGCCTCGGAGCTCCTACAATGAGCAGTTCTTC.